A single sample is the source of the 28 T cell receptor beta chains below, sequenced in a study of T cells in localized non-small cell lung cancer. Some clones are missing from TCRdb's copy, which holds only in-frame ones; the method was immunoSEQ multiplex PCR. The sample records about 4,000 clones, approximately 40% being singletons. Here the sequenced sample was lung tumor tissue, taken before any cancer treatment. Every receptor here comes from a woman aged 40 to 75 with stage I lung adenocarcinoma.

The chain joins TRBV28 to TRBJ1-2; the D is unclear. Germline CDR1 reads MDHEN; CDR2 reads SYDVKM. V gave up 8 bases and J gave up 2 bases, with 15 bases separating them. The CDR3 has 14 residues. The CDR3 coding sequence is TGTGCCAGCGTGGCCCAACTTGGCAACTATGGCTACACCTTC. Protein sequence: CASVAQLGNYGYTF.

This clone was picked up a small number of times. V is TRBV29-1 and J is TRBJ2-1; D gene unclear. There are 12 residues in the CDR3. CDR1 and CDR2 (germline): SQVTM, ANQGSEA. As DNA, the CDR3 is TGCAGTCTAACGGACGCTTCGAATGAGCAGTTCTTC. This codes for CSLTDASNEQFF.

This chain joins TRBV28 and TRBJ2-6, with D possibly being TRBD1 (6 bases). There are 15 residues in the CDR3. V was pared by 6 bases and J by 1 base, with 10 bases between. The germline V gene has CDR1 MDHEN and CDR2 SYDVKM. In nucleotides, the CDR3 is TGTGCCAGCAGCAAAGGGGGATCTGGGGCCAACGTCCTGACTTTC. This codes for CASSKGGSGANVLTF.

In this sample, this clone is medium-sized. This chain connects TRBV11-3 to TRBJ2-7, with a possible D match to TRBD2 (5 bases). Germline V gives CDR1 SGHNT, CDR2 YENEEA. The CDR3 loop spans 15 amino acids. With 5 bases removed from V and 0 bases from J, the gap between germline ends came to 14 bases. The DNA of the CDR3 is TGTGCCAGCAGCCAGAGGGCCGGGAACTCCTACGAGCAGTACTTC. It translates to CASSQRAGNSYEQYF. The full variable domain, rest sourced from reference TRBV11-3 and TRBJ2-7, is EAGVVQSPRYKIIEKKQPVAFWCNPISGHNTLYWYLQNLGQGPELLIRYENEEAVDDSQLPKDRFSAERLKGVDSTLKIQPAELGDSAVYLCASSQRAGNSYEQYFGPGTRLTVT.

The chain has TRBV18 and TRBJ1-1; D ambiguous. V was cut by 3 bases and J by 4 bases, with 12 bases left in between. Germline V lookup: CDR1 KGHSH, CDR2 LQKENI. The CDR3 runs 14 residues. The CDR3, as DNA: TGTGCCAGCTCACCTTCAGAACCAGGCACTGAAGCTTTCTTT. It specifies CASSPSEPGTEAFF.

In its sample, this clone is medium-sized. V and J are TRBV11-3 and TRBJ1-1; tentative D call: TRBD1 (5 bases). The V and J ends lost 5 bases and 0 bases respectively, with 13 bases between them. The CDR3 has 15 amino acids. Germline CDR1 and CDR2: SGHNT and YENEEA. The CDR3 is CASSEPGLLNTEAFF. CDR3 bases: TGTGCCAGCAGCGAACCGGGACTATTGAACACTGAAGCTTTCTTT.

The chain employs TRBV18 and TRBJ1-1; perhaps TRBD1 as D (5 bases). Germline assignment: CDR1 KGHSH and CDR2 LQKENI. V lost 3 bases to trimming and J lost 3 bases, with 5 bases between them. CDR3 length equals 12 residues. In DNA form, the CDR3 reads TGTGCCAGCTCACCGGGGCACACTGAAGCTTTCTTT. Translation gives CASSPGHTEAFF.

As to this clone: Its ends do not fully match the called genes, so a read error is possible. The rearrangement links TRBV7-6 to TRBJ2-7; TRBD1 is a possible D gene (6 bases). CDR3 length: 17 amino acids. Germline V lookup: CDR1 SGHVS, CDR2 FNYEAQ. The CDR3, as DNA: TGTGCCAGTAGCTTGGCACAAGTCAGTGGGACATCCTACGAGCAGTACTTC. Protein: CASSLAQVSGTSYEQYF.

By share of the sample, this clone is medium-sized. The chain links TRBV6-8 to TRBJ2-1, with D unclear. The CDR3 consists of 14 residues. CDR1 is MNHGY, CDR2 SAAAGT, per germline. V lost 7 bases to trimming and J lost 2 bases, with 12 bases between them. CDR3 residues: CASIVAPAYNEQFF. DNA of the CDR3: TGTGCCAGCATAGTGGCGCCCGCCTACAATGAGCAGTTCTTC.

The chain is built from TRBV16 and TRBJ1-1; D is undetermined. Deletions cut 0 bases from V and 6 bases from J, with 8 bases between. CDR1 is KGHSY and CDR2 is FQNENV in the germline V gene. The CDR3 is made up of 13 amino acids. This chain's CDR3 is CASSQSRIAEAFF. CDR3 in DNA: TGTGCCAGCAGCCAATCGCGCATCGCTGAAGCTTTCTTT.

This chain joins TRBV14 and TRBJ1-4; D unresolved. The CDR3 runs 12 residues. Germline V lookup: CDR1 SGHDN, CDR2 FVKESK. V gave up 4 bases and J gave up 11 bases, with 11 bases separating them. The CDR3 loop is CASSPSTVKLFF. The CDR3 DNA reads as TGTGCCAGCAGCCCGAGTACAGTGAAACTGTTTTTT.

This clone has more than one count but fewer than ten. The rearrangement joins TRBV6-8 to TRBJ1-2; unclear D gene. The CDR3 is made up of 16 amino acids. V lost 0 bases, J lost 4 bases, and 15 bases lay in between. CDR1 is MNHGY, CDR2 SAAAGT, per germline. The CDR3 DNA reads as TGTGCCAGCAGTTACTCGTATACCCAGGTTATCTATGGCTACACCTTC. Amino acids: CASSYSYTQVIYGYTF.

The gene calls are TRBV18 and TRBJ1-1, with D unresolved. The V gene's germline CDR1 is KGHSH and CDR2 LQKENI. V lost 3 bases and J 0 bases, leaving 11 bases between the germline ends. This CDR3 has 15 residues. The CDR3 is CASSPRNWVNTEAFF. CDR3 coding DNA: TGTGCCAGCTCACCGCGCAACTGGGTGAACACTGAAGCTTTCTTT.

J is TRBJ2-1 and V is TRBV18; D is unclear. V was shortened by 3 bases and J by 5 bases, with 11 bases between the two germline ends. The germline V gene has CDR1 KGHSH and CDR2 LQKENI. The CDR3 loop spans 14 amino acids. As DNA, the CDR3 is TGTGCCAGCTCACCCCAGGACCGAAACAATGAGCAGTTCTTC. This codes for CASSPQDRNNEQFF. The full variable domain, in which reference TRBV18 and TRBJ2-1 provide the parts outside the CDR3, is NAGVMQNPRHLVRRRGQEARLRCSPMKGHSHVYWYRQLPEEGLKFMVYLQKENIIDESGMPKERFSAEFPKEGPSILRIQQVVRGDSAAYFCASSPQDRNNEQFFGPGTRLTVL.

The genes are TRBV29-1 and TRBJ1-2, with 9 bases lining up with TRBD1. V dropped 7 bases and J dropped 3; count of bases not matched to a gene: 6. The CDR3 runs 13 residues. The germline V gene encodes CDR1 SQVTM and CDR2 ANQGSEA. In DNA, the CDR3 is TGCAGCGCTGGGACAGGGCAAGACTATGGCTACACCTTC. Translating gives CSAGTGQDYGYTF. Complete variable domain (other parts from reference TRBV29-1 and TRBJ1-2): SAVISQKPSRDICQRGTSLTIQCQVDSQVTMMFWYRQQPGQSLTLIATANQGSEATYESGFVIDKFPISRPNLTFSTLTVSNMSPEDSSIYLCSAGTGQDYGYTFGSGTRLTVV.

Within the sample, this clone is medium-sized. The rearrangement uses TRBV6-8 and TRBJ1-2; 9 positions match TRBD1. The germline gives CDR1 MNHGY, CDR2 SAAAGT. The CDR3 consists of 14 residues. V lost 6 bases, J lost 5 bases, and 7 bases stayed unmatched. The CDR3 loop reads CASSPTGGDYGYTF. The DNA of the CDR3 is TGTGCCAGCAGCCCCACAGGGGGCGATTATGGCTACACCTTC.

J is TRBJ2-2 and V is TRBV19, with D possibly TRBD2 on 5 matching bases. The germline V gene has CDR1 LNHDA and CDR2 SQIVND (reference sequence). The CDR3 runs to 14 residues. Trimming pared 4 bases from V and 2 bases from J, leaving 8 bases between. The CDR3 loop is CASSSGLNTGELFF. As DNA, the CDR3 is TGTGCCAGTAGTAGTGGACTCAACACCGGGGAGCTGTTTTTT.

The chain links TRBV6-8 to TRBJ2-7; possibly TRBD1 or TRBD2 for D (6 bases each). The CDR3 covers 15 residues. Per the germline V gene, CDR1 is MNHGY and CDR2 is SAAAGT. V was clipped by 8 bases and J by 3 bases, with 20 bases between them. In DNA, the CDR3 is TGTGCCAGCCAAGGAGGGGGGACATCGCTCTACGAGCAGTACTTC. Protein sequence: CASQGGGTSLYEQYF.

This clone was seen more than once but under ten times. This chain connects TRBV9 to TRBJ2-4, with no clear D. The CDR3 is made up of 15 amino acids. CDR1 is SGDLS, CDR2 YYNGEE, per germline. Trimming left V 5 bases short and J 0 bases short, with 12 bases between. The CDR3 nucleotides read TGTGCCAGCAGTGAGGAGAAACTAGCCAAAAACATTCAGTACTTC. Translation gives CASSEEKLAKNIQYF.

The chain carries TRBV5-1 and TRBJ2-6; TRBD1 aligns across 11 bases. The germline gives CDR1 SGHRS, CDR2 YFSETQ. V lost 4 bases and J lost 3; bases outside the gene matches: 6. This CDR3 region has 17 residues. CDR3 in amino acids: CASSPKDRGLGANVLTF. The CDR3 DNA reads as TGCGCCAGCAGCCCTAAGGACAGGGGGCTTGGGGCCAACGTCCTGACTTTC.

The gene calls are TRBV28 and TRBJ2-3; 11 nucleotides align to TRBD2. The junction had 11 bases not matched to a gene; V was cut back by 6 bases and J by 0 bases. Germline V gene data show CDR1 as MDHEN and CDR2 as SYDVKM. The CDR3 consists of 18 residues. The CDR3 reads CASRTGTSGDPSTDTQYF. The CDR3, as DNA: TGTGCCAGCAGAACCGGGACTAGCGGTGACCCAAGCACAGATACGCAGTATTTT.

By share of the sample, this clone is medium-sized. The chain has TRBV11-3 and TRBJ2-3; D gene uncertain. CDR3 size: 15 residues. Trimming pared 5 bases from V and 4 bases from J, leaving 16 bases between. Germline V gene data show CDR1 as SGHNT and CDR2 as YENEEA. The CDR3 reads CASSPAPNVADTQYF. CDR3 coding DNA: TGTGCCAGCAGCCCCGCTCCGAACGTCGCAGATACGCAGTATTTT.

The chain employs TRBV19 and TRBJ2-3; tentatively, D is TRBD2 (5 bases). CDR1 and CDR2 from the germline V gene are LNHDA and SQIVND (reference sequence). V lost 4 bases to trimming and J lost 0 bases, with 11 bases between them. This CDR3 has 15 residues. CDR3 nucleotide sequence: TGTGCCAGTAGTAGCCCCCCGGGGAGCACAGATACGCAGTATTTT. Translating gives CASSSPPGSTDTQYF.

V is TRBV29-1 and J is TRBJ2-3; 13 nucleotides line up with TRBD2. V dropped 5 bases and J dropped 1; count of bases not matched to a gene: 3. This CDR3 is built from 15 residues. From germline, CDR1 is SQVTM and CDR2 ANQGSEA. CDR3 sequence (DNA): TGCAGCGTTCTTGGGACTAGCGGGGGCACAGATACGCAGTATTTT. Protein sequence: CSVLGTSGGTDTQYF.

This clone was observed a handful of times. The CDR3: CASIRSVGGGDEKLFF. The CDR3 bases are TGTGCCAGCATTCGAAGTGTGGGTGGGGGGGATGAAAAACTGTTTTTT. The V call is TRBV6-8, the J call TRBJ1-4, with D tentatively TRBD1 (5 bases). Germline CDR1 and CDR2: MNHGY and SAAAGT. The CDR3 runs to 16 residues. V shed 7 bases and J shed 6 bases, with 21 bases lying between them.

The chain carries TRBV29-1 and TRBJ1-3, with no clear D. CDR3 length: 13 residues. Trimming removed 7 bases from V and 1 base from J, with 11 bases in between. Germline CDR1 is SQVTM and CDR2 is ANQGSEA. The CDR3 protein is CSGVGISGNTIYF. CDR3 nucleotide sequence: TGCAGCGGAGTAGGGATATCTGGAAACACCATATATTTT.

This clone was recorded only once. The chain has TRBV15 and TRBJ1-4; 9 nucleotides agree with TRBD1. V was clipped by 2 bases and J by 7 bases; unmatched bases: 8. The CDR3 contains 16 residues. The germline gives CDR1 LNHNV, CDR2 YYDKDF (reference sequence). The CDR3 DNA is TGTGCCACCAGCAGAAACAGGGGGCTGTCGGGTGAAAAACTGTTTTTT. Translation gives CATSRNRGLSGEKLFF. Full variable domain (rest looked up from reference TRBV15 and TRBJ1-4): DAMVIQNPRYQVTQFGKPVTLSCSQTLNHNVMYWYQQKSSQAPKLLFHYYDKDFNNEADTPDNFQSRRPNTSFCFLDIRSPGLGDTAMYLCATSRNRGLSGEKLFFGSGTQLSVL.

The chain has TRBV28 and TRBJ1-5, with D unclear. CDR1 MDHEN and CDR2 SYDVKM come from the germline V gene. The length of the CDR3 is 16 residues. V was shortened by 2 bases and J by 3 bases, with 14 bases between the two germline ends. The CDR3 DNA is TGTGCCAGCAGTTTAGTGAAGGGAACCGCCAATCAGCCCCAGCATTTT. It is translated as CASSLVKGTANQPQHF.